This TCR beta chain was documented in a study of CD8 T cells in ankylosing spondylitis. Regarding the study as a whole: Eight or nine highly homologous variants made up a TCR beta motif that seemed to typify ankylosing spondylitis blood.

TCRdb reprocessed the 5' RACE reads with MiXCR, giving one entry per CDR3 protein. The sample includes 750,000 to 850,000 distinct CDR3 sequences, about 12% seen only once; the top ten take 0.51%. About this clonotype itself: What it recognizes is unknown.

Germline V gene data show CDR1 as LGHNA and CDR2 as YSLEER. The CDR3 covers 14 residues. Between the trimmed V and J ends, which lost 0 bases and 0 bases, there was a span of 3 bases. The clonotype originates from a male donor with ankylosing spondylitis. The chain carries TRBV4-3 and TRBJ2-4, with D uncertain. The sequencing sample was made of blood, either unsorted or a sorted T cell fraction (not recorded which). The CDR3 nucleotides read TGCGCCAGCAGCCAAGATGTAGCCAAAAACATTCAGTACTTC. This sequence encodes CASSQDVAKNIQYF.